The subject of this entry is one TCR beta chain. Its target is not known. Positively selected for CCR7, the CD45RO-negative cells used as naive CD8 cells excluded terminally differentiated effector memory CD45RA+ cells. The data derive from a study of shared clonotypes between healthy human individuals. Study-wide points: An expected dependence of interdonor clonotype sharing on sequencing depth was noted.

Sequencing was performed with immunoSEQ multiplex PCR; in TCRdb, only in-frame clones are kept and a portion is missing. The sample includes roughly 770,000 clones, about 97% of them seen just once. Trimming took off 7 bases at V and 3 bases at J, with 6 bases between the two ends. Germline V gives CDR1 MDHEN, CDR2 SYDVKM. The CDR3 is made up of 11 amino acids. The clonotype was recovered from a man aged 25 to 40 in good health. The gene calls are TRBV28 and TRBJ2-5, with D possibly being TRBD1 (6 bases). Sequenced input: naive CD8+ T cells sorted from blood. CDR3: CASKGEETQYF. DNA for the CDR3: TGTGCCAGCAAGGGGGAAGAGACCCAGTACTTC.